A single sample is the source of the 5 T cell receptor beta chains below, sequenced in a study of cytotoxic CD8 clonotypes in ibrutinib-treated CLL. TCRdb's copy holds only in-frame clones and misses some; the assay was immunoSEQ multiplex PCR. The table includes some 290,000 clones, 80% detected once. The specimen was PBMCs, collected before ibrutinib treatment. Source of these receptors: a human donor with chronic lymphocytic leukemia.

This clone was observed a handful of times. J is TRBJ2-5 and V is TRBV27, with D perhaps TRBD1 (5 bases). This CDR3 contains 14 residues. Germline V CDR1 and CDR2: MNHEY, SMNVEV (reference sequence). V dropped 5 bases and J dropped 3 bases, with 13 bases sitting between them. The CDR3 is CASSPDMRKETQYF. The DNA of the CDR3 is TGTGCCAGCAGTCCGGACATGAGGAAAGAGACCCAGTACTTC.

V gene TRBV9 combines with J gene TRBJ2-3, with D maybe TRBD2 (7 bases). CDR3 length: 16 residues. V was trimmed by 4 bases and J by 0 bases, leaving 15 bases between them. Germline V CDR1 and CDR2: SGDLS, YYNGEE. CDR3 DNA sequence: TGTGCCAGCAGCCCCCCCCGCGGGGGCAGCACAGATACGCAGTATTTT. This codes for CASSPPRGGSTDTQYF. Filled out from reference TRBV9 and TRBJ2-3, the complete variable domain reads DSGVTQTPKHLITATGQRVTLRCSPRSGDLSVYWYQQSLDQGLQFLIQYYNGEERAKGNILERFSAQQFPDLHSELNLSSLELGDSALYFCASSPPRGGSTDTQYFGPGTRLTVL.

The chain links TRBV29-1 to TRBJ2-7; the D gene is possibly TRBD2 (6 bases). Germline assignment: CDR1 SQVTM and CDR2 ANQGSEA. CDR3 size: 13 residues. The V gene lost 6 bases and the J gene lost 3 bases, with 15 bases spanning the gap. The CDR3 sequence: CSVPAGRNYEQYF. In DNA, the CDR3 is TGCAGCGTACCGGCGGGACGGAACTACGAGCAGTACTTC.

The J gene is TRBJ2-7, the V gene TRBV25-1; D gene unclear. Germline-derived CDR1 and CDR2 are MGHDK and SYGVNS. V was trimmed by 3 bases and J by 7 bases, leaving 16 bases between them. The CDR3 runs 14 residues. CDR3 protein: CASSDPNSLREQYF. The DNA of the CDR3 is TGTGCCAGCAGTGATCCCAACAGCCTTCGGGAGCAGTACTTC.

Concerning this clone itself: A read error may account for a junction end that differs from germline. The chain employs TRBV13 and TRBJ2-7, with TRBD2 identical over 12 bases. The CDR3 is 15 amino acids. Germline V gives CDR1 PRHDT, CDR2 FYEKMQ (reference sequence). Here the CDR3 reads CASSIGLAGHYEQYF. Written as DNA, the CDR3 is TGTGCCAGCAGCATAGGACTAGCGGGACACTACGAGCAGTACTTC.